The 24 T cell receptor beta chains below were found in one sample sequenced in a study of T cell repertoires in aging, cancer and after chemotherapy. Rearranged V-D-J TRB sequences were amplified with a mixed TRB-A/B primer pool. One entry per CDR3 protein results from TCRdb running MiXCR on the multiplex PCR reads. The data contain more than 10,000 distinct CDR3 sequences, less than 35% of them seen just once; the ten biggest clones take up 19%. Amplification of TCR beta used genomic DNA extracted from peripheral blood. The sample comprised blood. The receptors were gathered from a human donor in good health. The donor label of this sample is uncertain.

In its sample, this clonotype is medium-sized. The chain uses TRBV6-1 and TRBJ2-3, with 11 positions matching TRBD2. CDR1 and CDR2 from the germline V gene are MNHNS and SASEGT. V lost 8 bases, J lost 2 bases, and 3 bases stayed unmatched. The CDR3 totals 14 residues. This chain's CDR3 is CASGSGRDTDTQYF. CDR3 DNA sequence: TGTGCCAGCGGTAGCGGGAGGGACACAGATACGCAGTATTTT.

CDR3 region: CASSFSSGIGTQYF. The CDR3 DNA reads TGTGCCAGCAGTTTTTCATCAGGGATTGGTACGCAGTATTTT. The chain couples TRBV12-3 or TRBV12-4 to TRBJ2-3, with D possibly matching TRBD1 (5 bases). Trimming shortened V by 3 bases and J by 8 bases, and 15 bases separated the two germline ends. There are 14 residues in the CDR3.

The genes are TRBV30 and TRBJ1-1; weak D call: TRBD1 (6 bases). Germline V gene sequence: CDR1 GTSNPN, CDR2 SVGIG (reference sequence). The CDR3 runs to 14 residues. CDR3 sequence: CAGISGTLNTEAFF. Here the CDR3 DNA reads TGTGCGGGGATCTCCGGGACACTCAACACTGAAGCTTTCTTT.

This clonotype has just a few counts. The V call is TRBV27, the J call TRBJ1-5; a possible D gene is TRBD1 (6 bases). Germline-derived CDR1 and CDR2 are MNHEY and SMNVEV (reference sequence). The CDR3 sequence is 14 residues long. V was trimmed by 5 bases and J by 4 bases, leaving 12 bases between them. In nucleotides, the CDR3 is TGTGCCAGCAGTGTAGACAGGCGGAATCAGCCCCAGCATTTT. Residues: CASSVDRRNQPQHF.

The V gene is TRBV6-2 or TRBV6-3, the J gene TRBJ2-7; 10 bases are shared with TRBD2. This CDR3 contains 18 residues. Germline values: CDR1 MNHEY, CDR2 SVGEGT. After removal of 2 bases from V and 3 bases from J, the junction contained 13 bases not matched to a gene. The CDR3, as DNA: TGTGCCAGCAGTTACCAGGGGGCGCGACTAGCGGGTCGCTACGAGCAGTACTTC. It specifies CASSYQGARLAGRYEQYF.

This clonotype was seen only a few times. This chain links TRBV6-1 with TRBJ2-4, with a tentative D call TRBD1 (6 bases). Trimming cost V 7 bases and J 2 bases, with 12 bases left between them. The CDR3 consists of 14 residues. Germline lookup yields CDR1 MNHNS and CDR2 SASEGT. CDR3: CASKRTETKNIQYF. The CDR3 region has the DNA TGTGCCAGCAAGAGGACAGAAACCAAAAACATTCAGTACTTC.

This clonotype was counted only a few times. The chain is built from TRBV29-1 and TRBJ1-5, with D possibly being TRBD1 (5 bases). V shed 6 bases and J shed 6 bases, with 12 bases lying between them. Germline CDR1 SQVTM, CDR2 ANQGSEA. The CDR3 consists of 12 residues. The CDR3 loop reads CSVRDSGQPQHF. The CDR3 region has the DNA TGCAGCGTACGGGACTCCGGTCAGCCCCAGCATTTT.

The sample holds a few counts of this clonotype. J is TRBJ1-5 and V is TRBV27; TRBD1 aligns across 8 bases. After removal of 6 bases from V and 8 bases from J, the junction contained 9 bases not matched to a gene. This CDR3 spans 14 amino acids. Germline V gene data show CDR1 as MNHEY and CDR2 as SMNVEV (reference sequence). CDR3 bases: TGTGCCAGCAGCGGACAGGGAAGTATGGAGCCCCAGCATTTT. Protein product: CASSGQGSMEPQHF.

This clonotype is medium-sized by share. The chain recombines TRBV29-1 with TRBJ2-7; 8 bases agree with TRBD2. CDR1 is SQVTM, CDR2 ANQGSEA, per germline. J gave up 3 bases and V 7 bases, and 8 bases lay outside the gene matches. The CDR3 contains 13 residues. The CDR3 sequence is CSARPAGVYEQYF. The CDR3 DNA is TGCAGCGCCCGCCCAGCGGGAGTCTACGAGCAGTACTTC.

The V gene is TRBV18, the J gene TRBJ1-5; D is possibly TRBD1 (5 bases). The CDR3 has 14 amino acids. The ends were cut back, 2 bases at V and 5 bases at J, with 10 bases in the middle. Germline V lookup: CDR1 KGHSH, CDR2 LQKENI. CDR3 nucleotide sequence: TGTGCCAGCTCACCAGGGGCAGGAGATCAGCCCCAGCATTTT. Residues: CASSPGAGDQPQHF.

The J gene is TRBJ2-3, the V gene TRBV6-1; the D is unclear. CDR3 size: 13 residues. With 0 bases removed from V and 4 bases from J, the gap between germline ends came to 5 bases. Per the germline V gene, CDR1 is MNHNS and CDR2 is SASEGT. The CDR3 DNA follows: TGTGCCAGCAGTGAAGCTTTCCCAGATACGCAGTATTTT. It is translated as CASSEAFPDTQYF.

This clonotype came up a few times. The chain uses TRBV6-5 and TRBJ1-2; the match to TRBD1 covers 12 bases. This CDR3 comprises 15 residues. J gave up 8 bases and V 4 bases, and 8 bases lay outside the gene matches. Germline assignment: CDR1 MNHEY and CDR2 SVGAGI. The DNA of the CDR3 is TGTGCCAGCAGTTTGGGAGGGACAGGGGGCCGGGGCTACACCTTC. As protein: CASSLGGTGGRGYTF.

This clonotype came up a few times. The chain recombines TRBV5-5 with TRBJ1-2; D possibly corresponds to TRBD1 (6 bases). Germline V gene sequence: CDR1 SGHKS, CDR2 YYEKEE (reference sequence). Trimming took off 2 bases at V and 3 bases at J, with 11 bases between the two ends. This CDR3 comprises 14 residues. In DNA form, the CDR3 reads TGTGCCAGCAGCTTCATTCAGGGGTACTATGGCTACACCTTC. Translating it yields CASSFIQGYYGYTF.

This rearrangement joins TRBV5-1 to TRBJ2-3; D is uncertain. This CDR3 spans 14 amino acids. With 1 base removed from V and 4 bases from J, the gap between germline ends came to 10 bases. CDR1 SGHRS and CDR2 YFSETQ come from the germline V gene. As DNA, the CDR3 is TGCGCCAGCAGCTTGTACTGGAGCGCAGATACGCAGTATTTT. This gives the protein CASSLYWSADTQYF. The full variable domain, its missing parts supplied by reference TRBV5-1 and TRBJ2-3, is KAGVTQTPRYLIKTRGQQVTLSCSPISGHRSVSWYQQTPGQGLQFLFEYFSETQRNKGNFPGRFSGRQFSNSRSEMNVSTLELGDSALYLCASSLYWSADTQYFGPGTRLTVL.

This clonotype has more than one count but fewer than ten. The rearrangement uses TRBV19 and TRBJ1-5, with 7 positions matching TRBD1. Germline CDR1 is LNHDA and CDR2 is SQIVND (reference sequence). The ends lost 3 bases at V and 9 bases at J; junction bases unmatched: 5. This CDR3 spans 13 amino acids. CDR3 DNA sequence: TGTGCCAGTAGTATGCAGGGGGAGAGGCCCCAGCATTTT. Its translation: CASSMQGERPQHF.

This clonotype has only a few counts. The J gene is TRBJ2-5, the V gene TRBV13; 10 bases fit TRBD1. The V gene's germline CDR1 is PRHDT and CDR2 FYEKMQ (reference sequence). V dropped 0 bases and J dropped 3; count of bases not matched to a gene: 10. The CDR3 totals 18 residues. CDR3 loop: CASSLGLRGGTGEETQYF. The CDR3 DNA reads as TGTGCCAGCAGCTTAGGCCTAAGAGGGGGGACAGGGGAAGAGACCCAGTACTTC.

On this clonotype itself: One end of the junction is discordant with germline, which a read error may explain. This chain links TRBV20-1 with TRBJ2-7; 9 nucleotides match TRBD1. The CDR3 has 15 residues. Germline CDR1 DFQATT, CDR2 SNEGSKA (reference sequence). The CDR3 is CCARKNRDRVWEQYF. In DNA, the CDR3 is TGCTGTGCTAGAAAAAACCGGGACAGGGTGTGGGAGCAGTACTTC.

CDR3 in amino acids: CASSLLWSPLKNTEAFF. The CDR3 region has the DNA TGTGCCAGCAGCTTATTGTGGAGCCCCCTTAAGAACACTGAAGCTTTCTTT. The chain is built from TRBV11-2 and TRBJ1-1; D ambiguous. The CDR3 length is 17 residues. The germline V gene encodes CDR1 SGHAT and CDR2 FQNNGV. V dropped 2 bases and J dropped 1 base, with 17 bases sitting between them.

Only a few counts were recorded for this clonotype. The V gene is TRBV19, the J gene TRBJ1-2, with a possible D match to TRBD1 (5 bases). V shed 5 bases and J shed 3 bases, with 13 bases lying between them. Germline loops: CDR1 LNHDA, CDR2 SQIVND (reference sequence). This CDR3 has 14 residues. The DNA of the CDR3 is TGTGCCAGTAGTTCAAGGCGGGGCGACTATGGCTACACCTTC. Its protein product is CASSSRRGDYGYTF.

J is TRBJ2-5 and V is TRBV29-1, with TRBD2 matching over 14 bases. The V gene's germline CDR1 is SQVTM and CDR2 ANQGSEA. J gave up 5 bases and V 6 bases, and 8 bases lay outside the gene matches. The CDR3 contains 15 residues. The CDR3 is CSVSGTSGGWETQYF. The DNA for the CDR3 is TGCAGCGTATCCGGGACTAGCGGGGGCTGGGAGACCCAGTACTTC. Complete variable domain (other parts from reference TRBV29-1 and TRBJ2-5): SAVISQKPSRDICQRGTSLTIQCQVDSQVTMMFWYRQQPGQSLTLIATANQGSEATYESGFVIDKFPISRPNLTFSTLTVSNMSPEDSSIYLCSVSGTSGGWETQYFGPGTRLLVL.

This clonotype came up a few times. The chain is built from TRBV19 and TRBJ1-2; 9 bases match TRBD1. Germline assignment: CDR1 LNHDA and CDR2 SQIVND (reference sequence). CDR3 length: 16 residues. After removal of 5 bases from V and 4 bases from J, the junction contained 11 bases not matched to a gene. The CDR3 DNA reads as TGTGCCAGTAGTCCCCCCCGGACAGGGGCGAGCTATGGCTACACCTTC. Translation: CASSPPRTGASYGYTF. Based on the CDR3 plus reference TRBV19 and TRBJ1-2, the full variable domain is DGGITQSPKYLFRKEGQNVTLSCEQNLNHDAMYWYRQDPGQGLRLIYYSQIVNDFQKGDIAEGYSVSREKKESFPLTVTSAQKNPTAFYLCASSPPRTGASYGYTFGSGTRLTVV.

The V gene is TRBV10-3, the J gene TRBJ1-6, with a tentative D call TRBD1 (6 bases). The CDR3 extends over 13 amino acids. Trimming took 10 bases from V and 8 from J, leaving 15 bases between them. The germline CDR1 and CDR2 sequences are ENHRY and SYGVKD. The CDR3 region has the DNA TGTGCCAGACGTCAGGGGAACGATTCACCCCTCCACTTT. Protein sequence: CARRQGNDSPLHF.

This clonotype has just a few counts. This chain links TRBV10-3 with TRBJ2-1; D ambiguous. This CDR3 spans 11 amino acids. V shed 6 bases and J shed 10 bases, with 10 bases lying between them. Germline V lookup: CDR1 ENHRY, CDR2 SYGVKD. CDR3 in DNA: TGTGCCATCAGGGGGTCGCGAGAGCAGTTCTTC. Protein product: CAIRGSREQFF.

This rearrangement joins TRBV6-1 to TRBJ2-3, with 9 nucleotides matching TRBD2. Germline V gene lookup returns CDR1 MNHNS and CDR2 SASEGT. The CDR3 covers 15 residues. Germline trimming cut 7 bases from V and 4 bases from J; bases unmatched to any gene: 9. Here the CDR3 DNA reads TGTGCCAGCACCGAGCGGGGGGCCATAGCAGATACGCAGTATTTT. Amino acid sequence: CASTERGAIADTQYF.